This T cell receptor (beta chain) was captured by sequencing in a study of human T cells and chemical hapten exposure. Study context: Affected patients, primarily female, had alopecia areata, totalis or universalis.

Concerning this clonotype itself: What it recognizes is unknown.

TCRdb ran MiXCR on the RACE reads and lists one entry per CDR3 protein. The data contain around 260,000 distinct CDR3 sequences, about 8.1% of them singletons. General study results and limits: TCRs at high frequency, those above 1 in 1000, did not change with DPC sensitization. Clustering by CDR3 similarity yielded significantly more large clusters from expanded TCRs than controls. Expanded TCR counts at PT1 were positively correlated with the patch test score.

Time point described: pre-sensitization, week 0. As to treatment: therapeutic diphenylcyclopropenone sensitization with weekly scalp DPC. The sample consisted of whole blood, taken in connection with sensitization to the hapten diphenylcyclopropenone (DPC). The clonotype comes from a woman aged 40 to 50 with alopecia areata. Some clones in this sample may be carry-over from other donors' samples.

CDR3 sequence (DNA): TGTGCCAGCAGTTCCCGGGACAGAGTACGTCGAGTCTTCAATGAGCAGTTCTTC. Encoded protein: CASSSRDRVRRVFNEQFF. The genes are TRBV28 and TRBJ2-1; 7 bases match TRBD1. The V gene's germline CDR1 is MDHEN and CDR2 SYDVKM. With 4 bases clipped from V and 6 bases from J, the junction kept 18 bases outside the gene matches. CDR3 size: 18 residues.